This T cell receptor beta chain appears in the sequencing data of a study of blood T cells in healthy people across ages. Alongside a J-beta primer mix, a sample-barcoded 5' primer served in a second PCR lasting roughly 6 to 11 cycles. All cDNA molecules were each tagged by a template-switch adaptor with 12 random nucleotides. MiXCR, applied by TCRdb to the 5' RACE reads, yields one record per CDR3 protein. The sample consists of 700,000 to 950,000 distinct CDR3 sequences, about 42% of them appearing once. The length of the CDR3 is 17 residues. CDR1 SGHTA and CDR2 FQGTGA come from the germline V gene. With V trimmed by 1 base and J by 3 bases, 4 bases remained unmatched.

The chain links TRBV7-3 to TRBJ2-2; 11 bases agree with TRBD2. What was sequenced was blood. The origin of this receptor is a woman aged 55-70 years in good health. The CDR3, as DNA: TGTGCCAGCAGCTTAAGTCTAGCGGGAGGCCACACCGGGGAGCTGTTTTTT. Amino acids: CASSLSLAGGHTGELFF.